This section outlines one T cell receptor beta chain sequence together with its context. Using unique molecular identifiers, the investigators prepared the TCRbeta library. TCRdb reprocessed the PCR reads with MiXCR, giving one entry per CDR3 protein. The sample has some 500,000 distinct CDR3 sequences, 30% to 35% seen once. The data are from a study of T-cell reconstitution after alpha-beta-depleted transplantation in children. V was trimmed by 7 bases and J by 6 bases, leaving 13 bases between them. This CDR3 has 13 residues. The chain combines TRBV12-3 or TRBV12-4 with TRBJ2-1; D gene uncertain. This material consisted of PBMCs from the stem cell graft donor, taken from the stem cell graft. The sequence was collected from a human donor who donated a stem cell graft to a child with aplastic anemia. The CDR3 spells CASTPRGLNEQFF. The CDR3 region has the DNA TGTGCCAGCACCCCTCGCGGCCTCAATGAGCAGTTCTTC.